This TCR beta chain was identified during a study of CD8 T cells in Susac syndrome. Reverse transcription of roughly 0.5 to 1 ug RNA used random hexamers. The method of amplification for TCR beta CDR3 was immunoSEQ multiplex PCR, covering 54 Vbeta and 13 Jbeta. TCRdb called the immunoSEQ multiplex PCR reads again in MiXCR, with one record for every CDR3 protein. Among about 300,000 distinct CDR3 sequences, roughly 85% were seen once, and the ten largest hold over 0.1%. CDR1 is SQVTM and CDR2 is ANQGSEA in the germline V gene. The CDR3 consists of 18 residues. V shed 2 bases, J shed 7 bases, and the junction held 14 bases outside the gene matches.

Sample: CD8+ T cells from PBMCs. The TCR sequence derives from a human donor with multiple sclerosis. The gene calls are TRBV29-1 and TRBJ2-1; 13 bases map to TRBD2. The CDR3 DNA follows: TGCAGCGTTGAAAGTACTAGCGGGAGGGCAGAGATTTGGAATGAGCAGTTCTTC. This sequence encodes CSVESTSGRAEIWNEQFF.